The source of this T cell receptor (beta chain) is a study of blood T cell repertoires in COVID-19. Study-wide background: Acute and convalescent COVID-19 specimens originated in the United States, Italy and Spain.

In the original analysis: Reference gene primer amplification gave nucleated cell count estimates. The data were produced by immunoSEQ multiplex PCR, yet TCRdb's version contains in-frame clones alone and is incomplete. V, J and clone size were drawn from that table, and D and trimming were deduced from the DNA. The sample lists roughly 150,000 clones; around 90% were seen once. CDR1 is LGHNA and CDR2 is YSLEER in the germline V gene. The CDR3 runs 17 residues. The V and J ends lost 0 bases and 4 bases, in that order; junction bases with no gene match: 6. The age range of participants was 18 to 89 years, with residence in about two dozen US areas. Self-reported history from a screening survey and questionnaire set each donor's cohort.

Sequencing was performed on PBMCs or T cells enriched from blood (not recorded which). The receptor comes from a woman in her thirties or forties who had been exposed to COVID-19. V usage is TRBV4-3 and J usage is TRBJ2-2; TRBD2 agrees at 9 bases. CDR3 sequence reads: CASSQDYSGRGTGELFF. The CDR3 nucleotides are TGCGCCAGCAGCCAAGACTATAGCGGGAGAGGCACCGGGGAGCTGTTTTTT.